The clone carrying this TCR beta chain was observed many times. V lost 5 bases to trimming and J lost 0 bases, with 11 bases between them. Germline V CDR1 and CDR2: SGHRS, YFSETQ. The length of the CDR3 is 14 residues. From 15-18 subjects, each sequencing run yielded over 160 million TCR-beta sequences. TCRdb redid the calling of the 5' RACE reads with MiXCR, one entry per CDR3 protein. Here the sample spans 35,000 to 40,000 distinct CDR3 sequences, roughly 2.5% being singletons. This entry belongs to a study of neurological immune-mediated disorders. The origin of this receptor is a middle-aged man with multiple sclerosis. The chain combines TRBV5-1 with TRBJ1-1; possible D gene TRBD1, 6 bases. The specimen was PBMCs. The CDR3 DNA reads TGCGCCAGCAGTGGAACAGGGATGAACACTGAAGCTTTCTTT. The encoded protein is CASSGTGMNTEAFF.